This TCR beta chain derives from a study of T cell responses to AZD1222 COVID-19 vaccine. Study results and caveats: Dominant CD4 TCR responses targeted spike regions 160-218 and 743-854.

Clones were read by immunoSEQ multiplex PCR, and TCRdb kept only the in-frame ones, dropping some. The sample has around 100,000 clones, around 87% seen once; the top ten hold roughly 15%. On this clone: Its antigen is still unknown.

The V and J ends lost 4 bases and 1 base, in that order; junction bases with no gene match: 5. The CDR3 extends over 15 amino acids. Germline values: CDR1 SGHTS, CDR2 YDEGEE. The clonotype was recovered from an adult in good health. The sequencing used peripheral blood, collected on day 0 of AZD1222 vaccination. This chain connects TRBV5-8 to TRBJ2-1, with 7 positions matching TRBD1. This CDR3 reads CASSRQGGSYNEQFF. The CDR3 nucleotides read TGTGCCAGCAGCCGACAGGGCGGGTCCTACAATGAGCAGTTCTTC.